The T cell receptor beta chain under discussion was sequenced for a study of cytomegalovirus exposure and HLA in healthy donors. 13 Jbeta primers and 60 Vbeta primers were used for the PCR. TCRdb's table, derived via immunoSEQ multiplex PCR, lists solely in-frame clones and lacks some. Found here are some 56,000 clones, approximately 84% of them singletons; the top ten hold about 3.1%. This clone was counted between two and nine times. The CDR3 consists of 17 residues. Germline CDR1 is MRHNA and CDR2 is SNTAGT. Trimming cost V 2 bases and J 1 base; bases outside gene matches: 7. The V and J genes are TRBV6-4 and TRBJ2-3; 9 nucleotides agree with TRBD2. Sequencing was performed on PBMCs. The TCR comes from a man in his fifties in good health and CMV-seronegative. The chain's CDR3 is CASSDIPAGGGTDTQYF. The DNA of the CDR3 is TGTGCCAGCAGTGACATCCCAGCGGGGGGAGGCACAGATACGCAGTATTTT.